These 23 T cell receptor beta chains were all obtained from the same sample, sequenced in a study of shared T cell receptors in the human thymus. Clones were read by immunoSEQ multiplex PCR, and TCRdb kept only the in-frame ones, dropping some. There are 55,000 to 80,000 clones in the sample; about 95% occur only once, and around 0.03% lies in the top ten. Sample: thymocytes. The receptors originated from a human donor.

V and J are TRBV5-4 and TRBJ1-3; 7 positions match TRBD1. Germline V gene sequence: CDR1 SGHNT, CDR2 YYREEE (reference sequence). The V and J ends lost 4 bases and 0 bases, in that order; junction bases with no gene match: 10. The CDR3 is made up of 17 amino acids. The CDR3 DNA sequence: TGTGCCAGCAGCCAGTTCAGGGGGTCTCTCTCTGGAAACACCATATATTTT. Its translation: CASSQFRGSLSGNTIYF.

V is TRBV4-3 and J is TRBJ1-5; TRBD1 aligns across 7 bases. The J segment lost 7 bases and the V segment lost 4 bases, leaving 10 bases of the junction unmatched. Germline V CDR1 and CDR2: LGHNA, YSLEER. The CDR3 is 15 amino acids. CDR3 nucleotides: TGCGCCAGCAGCCTAACAACAGGGGTCAAGCAGCCCCAGCATTTT. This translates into CASSLTTGVKQPQHF.

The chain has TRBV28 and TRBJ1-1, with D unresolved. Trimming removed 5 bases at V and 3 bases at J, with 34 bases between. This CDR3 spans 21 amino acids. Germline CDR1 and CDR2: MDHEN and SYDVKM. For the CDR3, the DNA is TGTGCCAGCAGTGTATACGCGGGCGGGGAGATTACGCGCAGGCTGGACACTGAAGCTTTCTTT. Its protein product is CASSVYAGGEITRRLDTEAFF.

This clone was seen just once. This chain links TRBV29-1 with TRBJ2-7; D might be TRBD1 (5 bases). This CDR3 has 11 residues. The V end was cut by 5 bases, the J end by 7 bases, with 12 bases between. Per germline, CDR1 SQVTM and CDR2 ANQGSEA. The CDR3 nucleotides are TGCAGCGTTCCTAGGGGTGAGGAGCAGTACTTC. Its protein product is CSVPRGEEQYF.

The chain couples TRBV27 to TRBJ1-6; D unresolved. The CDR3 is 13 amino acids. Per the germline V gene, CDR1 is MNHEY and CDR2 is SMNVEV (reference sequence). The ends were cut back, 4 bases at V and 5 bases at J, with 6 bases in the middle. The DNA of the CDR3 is TGTGCCAGCAGTTGCGACGATAATTCACCCCTCCACTTT. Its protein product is CASSCDDNSPLHF.

CDR3 nucleotide sequence: TGTGCCAGCAGTGAATTCGGGGTCCGGGGTAGTGGAAACACCATATATTTT. This sequence encodes CASSEFGVRGSGNTIYF. V and J are TRBV25-1 and TRBJ1-3; D not resolved. The CDR3 contains 17 residues. V was clipped by 1 base and J by 3 bases, with 16 bases between them. The germline CDR1 and CDR2 sequences are MGHDK and SYGVNS.

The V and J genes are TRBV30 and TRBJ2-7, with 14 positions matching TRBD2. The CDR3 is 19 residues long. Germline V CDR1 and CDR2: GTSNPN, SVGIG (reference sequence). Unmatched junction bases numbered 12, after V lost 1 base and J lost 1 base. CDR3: CAWSAPPGTSGGTSYEQYF. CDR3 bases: TGTGCCTGGAGTGCACCCCCCGGGACTAGCGGGGGAACATCCTACGAGCAGTACTTC.

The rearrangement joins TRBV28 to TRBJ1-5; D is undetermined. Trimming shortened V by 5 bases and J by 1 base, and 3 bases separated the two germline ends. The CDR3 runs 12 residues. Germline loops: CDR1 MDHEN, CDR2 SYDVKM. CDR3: CASSESNQPQHF. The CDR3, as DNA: TGTGCCAGCAGTGAGAGCAATCAGCCCCAGCATTTT.

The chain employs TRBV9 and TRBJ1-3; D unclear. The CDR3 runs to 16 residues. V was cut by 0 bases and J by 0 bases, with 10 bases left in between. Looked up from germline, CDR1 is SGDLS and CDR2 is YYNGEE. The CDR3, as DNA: TGTGCCAGCAGCGTAGTAGATCTCAGCTCTGGAAACACCATATATTTT. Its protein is CASSVVDLSSGNTIYF.

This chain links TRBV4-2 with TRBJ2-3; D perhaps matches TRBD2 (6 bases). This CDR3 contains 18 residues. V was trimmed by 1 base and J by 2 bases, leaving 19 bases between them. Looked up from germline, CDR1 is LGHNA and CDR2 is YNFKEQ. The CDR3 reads CASSQGFGDSPATDTQYF. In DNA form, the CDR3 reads TGTGCCAGCAGCCAAGGGTTTGGGGACTCCCCAGCCACAGATACGCAGTATTTT.

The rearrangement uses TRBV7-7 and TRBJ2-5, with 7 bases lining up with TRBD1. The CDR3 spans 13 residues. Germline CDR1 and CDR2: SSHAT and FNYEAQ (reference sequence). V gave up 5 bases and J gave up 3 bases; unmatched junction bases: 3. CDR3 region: CASSDGQEETQYF. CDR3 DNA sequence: TGTGCCAGCAGCGACGGACAGGAAGAGACCCAGTACTTC.

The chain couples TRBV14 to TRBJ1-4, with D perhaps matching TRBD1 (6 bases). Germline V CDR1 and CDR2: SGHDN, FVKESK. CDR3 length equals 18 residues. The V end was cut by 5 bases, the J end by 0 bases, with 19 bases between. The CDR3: CASSKRQEPASTNEKLFF. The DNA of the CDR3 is TGTGCCAGCAGCAAACGACAGGAACCCGCTTCAACTAATGAAAAACTGTTTTTT.

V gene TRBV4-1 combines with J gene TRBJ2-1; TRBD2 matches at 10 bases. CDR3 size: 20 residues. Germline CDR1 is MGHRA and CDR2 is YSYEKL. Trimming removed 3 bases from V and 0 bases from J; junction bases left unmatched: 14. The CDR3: CASSHLRVERGGSSYNEQFF. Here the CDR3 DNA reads TGCGCCAGCAGCCATCTACGGGTCGAGCGGGGGGGAAGCTCCTACAATGAGCAGTTCTTC.

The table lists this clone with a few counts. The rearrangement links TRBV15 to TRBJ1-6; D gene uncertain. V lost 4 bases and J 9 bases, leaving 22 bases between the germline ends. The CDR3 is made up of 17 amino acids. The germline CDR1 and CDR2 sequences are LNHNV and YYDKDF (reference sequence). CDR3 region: CATSIPTPAGICSPLHF. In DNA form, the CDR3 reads TGTGCCACCAGCATTCCCACCCCAGCGGGTATTTGTTCACCCCTCCACTTT.

The DNA of the CDR3 is TGTGCCAGCTCACCACCGGGGACCGACTCCTACGAGCAGTACTTC. This gives the protein CASSPPGTDSYEQYF. This chain connects TRBV18 to TRBJ2-7; D may correspond to TRBD1 or TRBD2 (5 bases each). This CDR3 contains 15 residues. Germline CDR1 KGHSH, CDR2 LQKENI. The V end was cut by 0 bases, the J end by 0 bases, with 9 bases between.

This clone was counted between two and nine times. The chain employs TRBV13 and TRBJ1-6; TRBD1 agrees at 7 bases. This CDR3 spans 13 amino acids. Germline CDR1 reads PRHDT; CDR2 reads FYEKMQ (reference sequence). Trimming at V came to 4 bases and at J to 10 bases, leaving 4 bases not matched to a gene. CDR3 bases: TGTGCCAGCAGCTCCGACAGGGACTCACCCCTCCACTTT. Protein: CASSSDRDSPLHF. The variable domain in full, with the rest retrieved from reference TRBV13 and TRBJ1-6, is AAGVIQSPRHLIKEKRETATLKCYPIPRHDTVYWYQQGPGQDPQFLISFYEKMQSDKGSIPDRFSAQQFSDYHSELNMSSLELGDSALYFCASSSDRDSPLHFGNGTRLTVT.

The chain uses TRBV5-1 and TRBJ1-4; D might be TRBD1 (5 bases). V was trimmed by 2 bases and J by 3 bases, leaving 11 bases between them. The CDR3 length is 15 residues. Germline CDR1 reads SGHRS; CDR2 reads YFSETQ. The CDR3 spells CASSFLRGSNEKLFF. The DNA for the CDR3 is TGCGCCAGCAGCTTTCTAAGGGGCTCTAATGAAAAACTGTTTTTT. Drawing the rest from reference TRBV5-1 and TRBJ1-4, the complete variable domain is KAGVTQTPRYLIKTRGQQVTLSCSPISGHRSVSWYQQTPGQGLQFLFEYFSETQRNKGNFPGRFSGRQFSNSRSEMNVSTLELGDSALYLCASSFLRGSNEKLFFGSGTQLSVL.

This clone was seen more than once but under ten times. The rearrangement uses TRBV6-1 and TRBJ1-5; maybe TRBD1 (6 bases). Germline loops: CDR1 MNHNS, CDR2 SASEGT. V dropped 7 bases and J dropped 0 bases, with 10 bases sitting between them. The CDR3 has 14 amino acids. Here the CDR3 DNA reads TGTGCCAGCACCAACAGGGATAGCAATCAGCCCCAGCATTTT. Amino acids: CASTNRDSNQPQHF.

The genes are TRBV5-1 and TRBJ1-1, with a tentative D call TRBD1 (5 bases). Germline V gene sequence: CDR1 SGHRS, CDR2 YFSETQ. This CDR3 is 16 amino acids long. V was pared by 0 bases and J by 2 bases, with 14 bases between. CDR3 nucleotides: TGCGCCAGCAGCTTGGAAAGGCCAGGGCATAACACTGAAGCTTTCTTT. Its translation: CASSLERPGHNTEAFF. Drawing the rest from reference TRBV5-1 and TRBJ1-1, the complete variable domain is KAGVTQTPRYLIKTRGQQVTLSCSPISGHRSVSWYQQTPGQGLQFLFEYFSETQRNKGNFPGRFSGRQFSNSRSEMNVSTLELGDSALYLCASSLERPGHNTEAFFGQGTRLTVV.

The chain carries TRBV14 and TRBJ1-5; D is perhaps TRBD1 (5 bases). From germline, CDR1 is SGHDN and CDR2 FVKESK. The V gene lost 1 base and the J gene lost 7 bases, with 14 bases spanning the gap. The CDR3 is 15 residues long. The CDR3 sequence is CASSQVRRGKQPQHF. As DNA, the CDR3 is TGTGCCAGCAGCCAAGTGAGACGGGGGAAGCAGCCCCAGCATTTT. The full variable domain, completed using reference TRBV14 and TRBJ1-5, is EAGVTQFPSHSVIEKGQTVTLRCDPISGHDNLYWYRRVMGKEIKFLLHFVKESKQDESGMPNNRFLAERTGGTYSTLKVQPAELEDSGVYFCASSQVRRGKQPQHFGDGTRLSIL.

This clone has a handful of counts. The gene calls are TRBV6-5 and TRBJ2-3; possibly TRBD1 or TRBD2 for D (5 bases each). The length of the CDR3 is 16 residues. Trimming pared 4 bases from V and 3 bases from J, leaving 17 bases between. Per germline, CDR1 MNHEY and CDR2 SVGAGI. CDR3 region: CASSCNRDGRTDTQYF. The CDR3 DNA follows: TGTGCCAGCAGTTGTAACCGGGACGGAAGAACAGATACGCAGTATTTT.

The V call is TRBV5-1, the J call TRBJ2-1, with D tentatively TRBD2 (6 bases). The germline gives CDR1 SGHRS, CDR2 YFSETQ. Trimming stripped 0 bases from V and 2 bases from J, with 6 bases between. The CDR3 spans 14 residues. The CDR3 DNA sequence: TGCGCCAGCAGCTTGGGGGAGGCCTACAATGAGCAGTTCTTC. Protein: CASSLGEAYNEQFF.

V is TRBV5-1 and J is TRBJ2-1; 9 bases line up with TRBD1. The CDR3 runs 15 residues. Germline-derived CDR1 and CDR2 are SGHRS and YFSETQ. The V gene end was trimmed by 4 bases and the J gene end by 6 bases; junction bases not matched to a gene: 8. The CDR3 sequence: CASSVAGTGTNEQFF. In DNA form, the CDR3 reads TGCGCCAGCAGCGTTGCCGGGACAGGGACCAATGAGCAGTTCTTC.